This passage covers 11 T cell receptor beta chains from one sample sequenced in a study of tumor-infiltrating lymphocytes in primary liver carcinoma. Unsorted whole blood yielded the blood RNA, and germline DNA was also extracted. A constant-region primer primed TCR beta cDNA synthesis from roughly 510 ng of total RNA. What produced the TCR beta libraries was three nested multiplex PCR rounds using slightly modified ARM-PCR. Use of TRBV1-TRBV30 forward primers with a C-beta reverse primer characterized the first two PCR rounds, which lasted roughly 9 cycles each. TCRdb ran MiXCR on the multiplex PCR reads and lists one entry per CDR3 protein. Of approximately 330,000 distinct CDR3 sequences in the sample, less than 65% were seen once. Sample: peripheral blood. The receptors were gathered from a middle-aged man with primary liver carcinoma and hepatitis B virus infection.

This clonotype was seen more than once but under ten times. A read error is possible here, since a much larger clone lies one base away. V usage is TRBV4-1 and J usage is TRBJ1-2; TRBD1 matches 7 bases. Germline V CDR1 and CDR2: MGHRA, YSYEKL. The CDR3 has 14 residues. V was pared by 6 bases and J by 2 bases, with 6 bases of the junction left unmatched. The CDR3 here is CASRQGRGNYGYTF. DNA of the CDR3: TGCGCCAGCAGACAGGGGAGGGGGAACTATGGCTACACCTTC.

This clonotype occurred many times. The V and J genes are TRBV12-3 or TRBV12-4 and TRBJ2-5, with TRBD2 matching 9 bases. The CDR3 spans 16 residues. Losses at the gene ends were 6 bases for V and 0 bases for J; bases not matched to a gene: 8. The CDR3 sequence is CASSKTSGTNQETQYF. DNA of the CDR3: TGTGCCAGCAGCAAGACTAGCGGTACGAACCAAGAGACCCAGTACTTC.

The rearrangement uses TRBV7-3 and TRBJ1-6; D may be TRBD1 (6 bases). This CDR3 is 17 amino acids long. Germline assignment: CDR1 SGHTA and CDR2 FQGTGA. The V and J ends lost 5 bases and 4 bases respectively, with 18 bases between them. CDR3 nucleotide sequence: TGTGCCAGCAGCCTGGACTCTCCCCAGGGGTATAATTCACCCCTCCACTTT. Amino acid sequence: CASSLDSPQGYNSPLHF.

Details on this clonotype: A much more abundant neighbour one base away suggests this may be a read error. The genes are TRBV6-6 and TRBJ2-7; 7 nucleotides align to TRBD1. The V gene's germline CDR1 is MNHNY and CDR2 SVGAGI (reference sequence). The CDR3 has 15 amino acids. CDR3 in DNA: TGTGCCAGCAGTTACTACCGGGACAGCTCCTGCGAGCAGTACTTC. Translated, it gives CASSYYRDSSCEQYF.

In regard to this clonotype: Given a much more abundant clone one base away, this may be a read error. The V gene is TRBV10-1, the J gene TRBJ1-1, with 8 bases identical to TRBD1. Germline V lookup: CDR1 WNHNN, CDR2 SYGVQD (reference sequence). This CDR3 spans 12 amino acids. CDR3 protein: CASSGQGTEALF. CDR3 bases: TGCGCCAGCAGTGGACAGGGGACTGAAGCTTTATTT.

This clonotype was detected only a few times. The chain links TRBV12-3 or TRBV12-4 to TRBJ1-2; D gene ambiguous. Trimming took 6 bases from V and 8 from J, leaving 10 bases between them. This CDR3 spans 11 amino acids. The chain's CDR3 is CASSSAGGYTF. The CDR3 bases are TGTGCCAGCAGCTCGGCGGGGGGCTACACCTTC.

As for this clonotype: Relative to the germline gene, one junction end is altered; a read error may explain this. V gene TRBV6-5 combines with J gene TRBJ1-1, with a weak D call TRBD1 (5 bases). Germline loops: CDR1 MNHEY, CDR2 SVGAGI. This CDR3 is built from 13 residues. The CDR3 is CASSLGRLTEVFF. The CDR3 DNA reads as TGTGCCAGCAGCTTGGGACGGCTCACTGAAGTTTTCTTT.

The gene calls are TRBV30 and TRBJ2-7, with TRBD1 matching 9 bases. CDR3 length: 13 residues. The V gene end was trimmed by 4 bases and the J gene end by 5 bases; junction bases not matched to a gene: 6. In germline, CDR1 is GTSNPN, CDR2 SVGIG (reference sequence). CDR3: CAWKRDRDHEQYF. The CDR3 DNA follows: TGTGCCTGGAAGAGGGACAGGGACCACGAGCAGTACTTC.

A few counts support this clonotype. The V call is TRBV10-2, the J call TRBJ1-2; weak D call: TRBD1 (6 bases). The CDR3 consists of 15 residues. V lost 4 bases and J lost 2, with 14 bases in between. The V gene's germline CDR1 is WSHSY and CDR2 SAAADI. The CDR3: CASSVNGGGNYGYTF. The CDR3 coding sequence is TGCGCCAGCAGTGTGAATGGGGGCGGGAACTATGGCTACACCTTC.

This clonotype was detected many times. This chain links TRBV4-1 with TRBJ2-1; 11 bases fit TRBD2. Germline V CDR1 and CDR2: MGHRA, YSYEKL. V shed 1 base, J shed 1 base, and the junction held 3 bases outside the gene matches. This CDR3 comprises 17 residues. CDR3 in amino acids: CASSQAIAGGSYNEQFF. The CDR3 DNA follows: TGCGCCAGCAGCCAAGCGATAGCGGGAGGGTCCTACAATGAGCAGTTCTTC.

In regard to this clonotype: Germline is not matched at one junction end, which may reflect a read error. The chain is built from TRBV10-3 and TRBJ2-1, with D possibly TRBD2 on 5 matching bases. The CDR3 totals 12 residues. The germline gives CDR1 ENHRY, CDR2 SYGVKD. DNA of the CDR3: TGTGCCGCCGGGGAAAGATACAGTGAGCAGTTCTTC. Amino acid sequence: CAAGERYSEQFF.